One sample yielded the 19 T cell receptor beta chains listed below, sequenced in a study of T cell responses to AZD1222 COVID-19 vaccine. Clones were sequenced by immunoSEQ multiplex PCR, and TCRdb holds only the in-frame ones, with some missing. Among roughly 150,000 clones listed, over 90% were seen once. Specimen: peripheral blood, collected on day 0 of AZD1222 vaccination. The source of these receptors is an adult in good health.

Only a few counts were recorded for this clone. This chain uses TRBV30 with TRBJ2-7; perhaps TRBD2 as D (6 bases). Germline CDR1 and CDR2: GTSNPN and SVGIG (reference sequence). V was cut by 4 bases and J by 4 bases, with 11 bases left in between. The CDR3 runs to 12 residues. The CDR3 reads CAWNGGGYEQYF. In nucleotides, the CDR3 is TGTGCCTGGAACGGGGGAGGATACGAGCAGTACTTC.

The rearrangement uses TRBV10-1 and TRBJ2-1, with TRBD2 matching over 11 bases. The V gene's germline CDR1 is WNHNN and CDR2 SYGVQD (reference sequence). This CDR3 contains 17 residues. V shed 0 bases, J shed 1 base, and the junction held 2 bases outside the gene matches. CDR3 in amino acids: CASSESSGRGSYNEQFF. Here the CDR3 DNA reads TGCGCCAGCAGTGAGTCTAGCGGGAGGGGGTCCTACAATGAGCAGTTCTTC.

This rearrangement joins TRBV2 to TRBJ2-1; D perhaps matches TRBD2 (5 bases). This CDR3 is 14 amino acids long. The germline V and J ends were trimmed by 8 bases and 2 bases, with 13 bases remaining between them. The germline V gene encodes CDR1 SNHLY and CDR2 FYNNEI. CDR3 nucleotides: TGTGCCAGCCACCGGACTCACCCCTACAATGAGCAGTTCTTC. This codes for CASHRTHPYNEQFF.

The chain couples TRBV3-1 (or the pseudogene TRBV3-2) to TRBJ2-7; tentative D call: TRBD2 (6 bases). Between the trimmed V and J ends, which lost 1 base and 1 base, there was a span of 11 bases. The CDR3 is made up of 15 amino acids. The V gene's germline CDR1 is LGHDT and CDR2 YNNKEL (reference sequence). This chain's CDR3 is CASSQVLGSSYEQYF. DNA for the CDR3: TGTGCCAGCAGCCAAGTGCTCGGGAGTTCCTACGAGCAGTACTTC.

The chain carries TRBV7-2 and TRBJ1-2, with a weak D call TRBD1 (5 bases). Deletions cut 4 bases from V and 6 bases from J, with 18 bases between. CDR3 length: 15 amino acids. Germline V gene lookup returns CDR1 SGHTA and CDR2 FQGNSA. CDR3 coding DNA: TGTGCCAGCAGCTACGTAGCCGCAGGGTTCGATGGCTACACCTTC. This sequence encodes CASSYVAAGFDGYTF.

The CDR3 reads CSATGSGGDEKLFF. The DNA of the CDR3 is TGCAGCGCAACTGGGTCGGGGGGTGATGAAAAACTGTTTTTT. The chain combines TRBV29-1 with TRBJ1-4, with a weak D call TRBD1 (5 bases). The germline V and J ends were trimmed by 7 bases and 6 bases, with 18 bases remaining between them. Germline V CDR1 and CDR2: SQVTM, ANQGSEA. This CDR3 has 14 residues.

CDR3 in DNA: TGTGCCAGCAGTCCTAGGACCTCCAAGGGGCCCCTCCACTTT. Protein product: CASSPRTSKGPLHF. The rearrangement links TRBV2 to TRBJ1-6, with D possibly being TRBD1 (5 bases). This CDR3 spans 14 amino acids. Germline V gene data show CDR1 as SNHLY and CDR2 as FYNNEI. The ends were cut back, 5 bases at V and 13 bases at J, with 18 bases in the middle.

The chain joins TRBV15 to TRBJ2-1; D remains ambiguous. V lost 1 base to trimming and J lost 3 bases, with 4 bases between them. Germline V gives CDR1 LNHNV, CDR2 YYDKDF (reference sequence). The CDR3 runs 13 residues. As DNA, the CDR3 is TGTGCCACCAGCAGAGTGGGCTACAATGAGCAGTTCTTC. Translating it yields CATSRVGYNEQFF.

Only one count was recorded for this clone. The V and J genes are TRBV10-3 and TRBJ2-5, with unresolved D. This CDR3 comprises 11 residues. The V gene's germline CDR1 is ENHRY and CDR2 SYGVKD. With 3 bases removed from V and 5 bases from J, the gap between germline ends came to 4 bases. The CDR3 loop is CAISEGETQYF. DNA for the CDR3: TGTGCCATCAGTGAAGGGGAGACCCAGTACTTC.

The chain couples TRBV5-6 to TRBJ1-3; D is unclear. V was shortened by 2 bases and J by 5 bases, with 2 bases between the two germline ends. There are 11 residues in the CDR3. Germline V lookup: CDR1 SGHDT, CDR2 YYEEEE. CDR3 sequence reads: CASSFRNTIYF. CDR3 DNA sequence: TGTGCCAGCAGCTTCAGAAACACCATATATTTT.

In DNA, the CDR3 is TGTGCCAGCAGCGTAGATGGTAGTGGGTCAAATAATTCACCCCTCCACTTT. Translated, it gives CASSVDGSGSNNSPLHF. This sequence joins TRBV9 and TRBJ1-6; D gene unclear. Trimming stripped 0 bases from V and 5 bases from J, with 15 bases between. This CDR3 region has 17 residues. Germline values: CDR1 SGDLS, CDR2 YYNGEE.

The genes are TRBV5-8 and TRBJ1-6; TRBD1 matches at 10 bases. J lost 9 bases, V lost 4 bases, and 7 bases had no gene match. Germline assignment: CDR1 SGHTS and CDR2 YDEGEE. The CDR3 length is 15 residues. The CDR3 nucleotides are TGTGCCAGCAGCGCGGGACAGGGGTTAAGTTCACCCCTCCACTTT. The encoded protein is CASSAGQGLSSPLHF. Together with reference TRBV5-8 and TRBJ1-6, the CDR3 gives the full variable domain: EAGVTQSPTHLIKTRGQQATLRCSPISGHTSVYWYQQALGLGLQFLLWYDEGEERNRGNFPPRFSGRQFPNYSSELNVNALELEDSALYLCASSAGQGLSSPLHFGNGTRLTVT.

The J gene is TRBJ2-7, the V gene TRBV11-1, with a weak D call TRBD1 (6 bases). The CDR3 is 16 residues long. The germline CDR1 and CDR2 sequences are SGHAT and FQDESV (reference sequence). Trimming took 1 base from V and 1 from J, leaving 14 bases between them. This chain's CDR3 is CASSLVQDTGSYEQYF. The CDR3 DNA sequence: TGTGCCAGCAGCTTAGTCCAGGACACAGGGTCCTACGAGCAGTACTTC.

The CDR3 is CASSYLGGDEQFF. For the CDR3, the DNA is TGTGCCAGCAGTTACCTAGGTGGAGATGAGCAGTTCTTC. This chain connects TRBV6-5 to TRBJ2-1, with D uncertain. The germline V and J ends were trimmed by 2 bases and 8 bases, with 10 bases remaining between them. This CDR3 has 13 residues. Germline V gene sequence: CDR1 MNHEY, CDR2 SVGAGI.

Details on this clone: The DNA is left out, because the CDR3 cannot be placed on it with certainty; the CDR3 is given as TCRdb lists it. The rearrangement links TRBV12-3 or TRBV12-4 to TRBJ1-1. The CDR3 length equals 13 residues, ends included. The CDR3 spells CASSFSLDTEAFF.

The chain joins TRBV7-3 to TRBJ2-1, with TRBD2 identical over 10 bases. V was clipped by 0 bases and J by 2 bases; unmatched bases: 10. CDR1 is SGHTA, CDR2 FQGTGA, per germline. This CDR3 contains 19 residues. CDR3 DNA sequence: TGTGCCAGCAGCTTAACATCCACGGCTAGCGGGGGAGCCTACAATGAGCAGTTCTTC. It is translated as CASSLTSTASGGAYNEQFF.

The chain's CDR3 is CASSQREPETQYF. The CDR3, as DNA: TGTGCCAGCTCTCAGCGGGAGCCGGAGACCCAGTACTTC. The chain recombines TRBV18 with TRBJ2-5; TRBD2 agrees at 8 bases. Germline V gene data show CDR1 as KGHSH and CDR2 as LQKENI. The CDR3 covers 13 residues. The trim removed 6 bases at V and 5 bases at J, leaving 5 bases unmatched.

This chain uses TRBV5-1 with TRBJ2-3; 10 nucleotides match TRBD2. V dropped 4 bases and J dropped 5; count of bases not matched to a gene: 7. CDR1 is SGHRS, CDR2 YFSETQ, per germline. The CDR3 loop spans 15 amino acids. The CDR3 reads CASSRAGGPGDTQYF. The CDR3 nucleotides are TGCGCCAGCAGCCGAGCGGGAGGGCCGGGAGATACGCAGTATTTT.

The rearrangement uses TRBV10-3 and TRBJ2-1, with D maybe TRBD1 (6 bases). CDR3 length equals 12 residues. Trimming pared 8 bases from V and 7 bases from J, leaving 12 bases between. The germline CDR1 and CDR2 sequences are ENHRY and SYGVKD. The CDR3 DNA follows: TGTGCCATCGGCTCTGGGACAAATGAGCAGTTCTTC. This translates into CAIGSGTNEQFF.